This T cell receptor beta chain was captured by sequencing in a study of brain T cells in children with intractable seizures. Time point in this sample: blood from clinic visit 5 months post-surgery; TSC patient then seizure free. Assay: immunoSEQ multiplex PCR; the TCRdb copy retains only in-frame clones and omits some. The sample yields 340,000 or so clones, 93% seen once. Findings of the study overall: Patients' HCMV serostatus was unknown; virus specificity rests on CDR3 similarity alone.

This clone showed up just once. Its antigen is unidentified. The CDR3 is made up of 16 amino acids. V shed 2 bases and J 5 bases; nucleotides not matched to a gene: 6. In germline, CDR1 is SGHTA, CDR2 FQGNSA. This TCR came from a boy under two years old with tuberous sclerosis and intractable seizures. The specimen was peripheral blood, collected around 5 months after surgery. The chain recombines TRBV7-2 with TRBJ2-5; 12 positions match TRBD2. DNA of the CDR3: TGTGCCAGCAGCTTACAGCTAGCGGGGGGGCTGGAGACCCAGTACTTC. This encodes CASSLQLAGGLETQYF.